These 21 T cell receptor beta chains originate from one sample sequenced in a study of cytomegalovirus exposure and HLA in healthy donors. PCR used 60 Vbeta primers and 13 Jbeta primers. Assay: immunoSEQ multiplex PCR; the TCRdb copy retains only in-frame clones and omits some. This sample has 180,000 or so clones; approximately 83% occur once, and the top ten carry approximately 8.5%. Sequencing was done on a sample of PBMCs. Receptors were obtained from a young man in good health and CMV-seropositive.

The V and J genes are TRBV9 and TRBJ2-1, with 8 bases aligning to TRBD1. The CDR3 sequence is 13 residues long. Germline V gives CDR1 SGDLS, CDR2 YYNGEE. J lost 9 bases, V lost 4 bases, and 6 bases had no gene match. CDR3 DNA: TGTGCCAGCAGCCTGGGACAGGTTGGTGAGCAGTTCTTC. It codes for CASSLGQVGEQFF.

J is TRBJ2-5 and V is TRBV28; the match to TRBD1 covers 7 bases. CDR3 length: 12 residues. Per the germline V gene, CDR1 is MDHEN and CDR2 is SYDVKM. V shed 5 bases, J shed 14 bases, and the junction held 11 bases outside the gene matches. CDR3 bases: TGTGCCAGCAGTCTAAACCGGGACAGACCTTACTTC. Translating it yields CASSLNRDRPYF.

The chain joins TRBV7-6 to TRBJ1-1; D not resolved. CDR1 and CDR2 (germline): SGHVS, FNYEAQ. The CDR3 consists of 16 residues. V lost 5 bases, J lost 1 base, and 17 bases lay in between. The CDR3 DNA follows: TGTGCCAGCAGCCAACTCACGAGGAGCGGGAACACTGAAGCTTTCTTT. Residues: CASSQLTRSGNTEAFF.

CDR3 region: CAWSGGAEQYF. The CDR3 DNA sequence: TGTGCCTGGAGTGGGGGAGCCGAGCAGTACTTC. The rearrangement uses TRBV30 and TRBJ2-7; tentative D call: TRBD2 (5 bases). Trimming pared 1 base from V and 6 bases from J, leaving 7 bases between. This CDR3 contains 11 residues. Germline CDR1 and CDR2: GTSNPN and SVGIG (reference sequence).

The rearrangement uses TRBV10-3 and TRBJ1-1; maybe TRBD1 (5 bases). The CDR3 is 15 amino acids. From germline, CDR1 is ENHRY and CDR2 SYGVKD. Trimming took 8 bases from V and 6 from J, leaving 22 bases between them. The CDR3 sequence is CAIWGGNRDGAEAFF. In DNA, the CDR3 is TGTGCCATCTGGGGGGGGAATAGGGATGGAGCTGAAGCTTTCTTT.

This clone showed up just a few times. This chain joins TRBV5-1 and TRBJ1-5; D is unclear. Germline V lookup: CDR1 SGHRS, CDR2 YFSETQ. V was shortened by 0 bases and J by 0 bases, with 7 bases between the two germline ends. The CDR3 has 15 amino acids. CDR3 residues: CASSLGQASNQPQHF. CDR3 DNA: TGCGCCAGCAGCTTGGGTCAGGCTAGCAATCAGCCCCAGCATTTT.

The rearrangement uses TRBV5-1 and TRBJ2-5, with 14 bases lining up with TRBD2. Losses at the gene ends were 2 bases for V and 4 bases for J; bases not matched to a gene: 4. CDR3 length: 16 residues. Looked up from germline, CDR1 is SGHRS and CDR2 is YFSETQ. The CDR3 DNA is TGCGCCAGCAGCTTTACCGGGACTAGCGGGGGAGAGACCCAGTACTTC. Translation: CASSFTGTSGGETQYF.

The sample holds a few counts of this clone. The chain is built from TRBV27 and TRBJ2-6; a possible D gene is TRBD1 (6 bases). Germline assignment: CDR1 MNHEY and CDR2 SMNVEV (reference sequence). The CDR3 extends over 16 amino acids. Trimming pared 5 bases from V and 4 bases from J, leaving 15 bases between. The CDR3 DNA sequence: TGTGCCAGCAGTAAACCCCAGGGGTTAGGGGCCAACGTCCTGACTTTC. Translating gives CASSKPQGLGANVLTF.

The V call is TRBV6-6, the J call TRBJ2-7; the D gene is possibly TRBD2 (6 bases). The CDR3 runs to 15 residues. Trimming left V 5 bases short and J 2 bases short, with 16 bases between. Germline V gives CDR1 MNHNY, CDR2 SVGAGI (reference sequence). In DNA, the CDR3 is TGTGCCAGCAGTACGACCGGCGGGAACCCCTACGAGCAGTACTTC. Its protein is CASSTTGGNPYEQYF.

The chain uses TRBV10-3 and TRBJ1-3; D remains ambiguous. The V end was cut by 0 bases, the J end by 7 bases, with 4 bases between. Germline CDR1 is ENHRY and CDR2 is SYGVKD. The CDR3 is 12 residues long. CDR3 sequence (DNA): TGTGCCATCAGTGAGTCGCGGAACACCATATATTTT. Its protein is CAISESRNTIYF.

The J gene is TRBJ2-3, the V gene TRBV9; D is unclear. V gave up 4 bases and J gave up 3 bases, with 15 bases separating them. The CDR3 contains 15 residues. CDR1 SGDLS and CDR2 YYNGEE come from the germline V gene. The CDR3 loop reads CASSQVAATTDTQYF. DNA for the CDR3: TGTGCCAGCAGCCAAGTAGCCGCGACGACAGATACGCAGTATTTT.

This clone was seen only a few times. The chain couples TRBV4-1 to TRBJ1-5; a possible D gene is TRBD1 (5 bases). V dropped 2 bases and J dropped 6 bases, with 11 bases sitting between them. The CDR3 consists of 14 residues. CDR1 is MGHRA, CDR2 YSYEKL, per germline. CDR3 in DNA: TGCGCCAGCAGCCAACGGGGGGTGACTCAGCCCCAGCATTTT. This gives the protein CASSQRGVTQPQHF.

The chain uses TRBV20-1 and TRBJ2-5; D might be TRBD1 (5 bases). Germline-derived CDR1 and CDR2 are DFQATT and SNEGSKA (reference sequence). There are 11 residues in the CDR3. Trimming took 5 bases from V and 5 from J, leaving 9 bases between them. The CDR3 DNA reads TGCAGTGCTCAACCAGGGGAGACCCAGTACTTC. Protein: CSAQPGETQYF.

V and J are TRBV19 and TRBJ1-1; the match to TRBD1 covers 11 bases. Per the germline V gene, CDR1 is LNHDA and CDR2 is SQIVND (reference sequence). The V and J ends lost 4 bases and 5 bases, in that order; junction bases with no gene match: 6. CDR3 length equals 15 residues. The CDR3, as DNA: TGTGCCAGTAGTAGCCGGACAGGGGGCTGGACTGAAGCTTTCTTT. This translates into CASSSRTGGWTEAFF.

The chain carries TRBV11-2 and TRBJ2-7; 7 bases map to TRBD1. The CDR3 loop spans 14 amino acids. Germline CDR1 and CDR2: SGHAT and FQNNGV. Germline trimming cut 5 bases from V and 2 bases from J; bases unmatched to any gene: 6. CDR3 sequence: CASSARQGAYEQYF. CDR3 DNA: TGTGCCAGCAGCGCGAGACAGGGCGCCTACGAGCAGTACTTC. The whole variable domain, remainder taken from reference TRBV11-2 and TRBJ2-7, is EAGVAQSPRYKIIEKRQSVAFWCNPISGHATLYWYQQILGQGPKLLIQFQNNGVVDDSQLPKDRFSAERLKGVDSTLKIQPAKLEDSAVYLCASSARQGAYEQYFGPGTRLTVT.

The rearrangement links TRBV19 to TRBJ2-5; no clear D gene. The CDR3 has 13 residues. CDR1 is LNHDA, CDR2 SQIVND, per germline (reference sequence). V lost 5 bases and J 2 bases, leaving 9 bases between the germline ends. CDR3 sequence: CASSFRGQETQYF. CDR3 coding DNA: TGTGCCAGTAGTTTTCGAGGACAAGAGACCCAGTACTTC.

The chain couples TRBV27 to TRBJ2-3; no reliable D call. V shed 0 bases and J shed 3 bases, with 10 bases lying between them. This CDR3 region has 15 residues. Germline V lookup: CDR1 MNHEY, CDR2 SMNVEV (reference sequence). Written as DNA, the CDR3 is TGTGCCAGCAGTTTATCGTGGGCATGGACAGATACGCAGTATTTT. Its translation is CASSLSWAWTDTQYF.

This clone was observed a handful of times. This chain joins TRBV25-1 and TRBJ1-1; perhaps TRBD1 as D (6 bases). This CDR3 is built from 13 residues. The V gene's germline CDR1 is MGHDK and CDR2 SYGVNS. Trimming removed 7 bases from V and 7 bases from J, with 16 bases in between. The CDR3 sequence is CASIPWTEHEAFF. DNA of the CDR3: TGTGCCAGCATCCCCTGGACAGAGCATGAAGCTTTCTTT.

This rearrangement joins TRBV5-1 to TRBJ2-5, with 10 bases identical to TRBD2. TRBJ2-7 explains the end of the DNA better; the J call may be wrong. The V gene's germline CDR1 is SGHRS and CDR2 YFSETQ. CDR3 length: 14 amino acids. CDR3 DNA sequence: TGCGCCAGCGCTGCAGCGGGGGGGGGCCACGAGCAGTACTTC. Translated: CASAAAGGGHEQYF.

The CDR3 DNA reads as TGCAGCGTTGGTAAAGCCACAGGGGGCAACTCCTACGAGCAGTACTTC. Translation gives CSVGKATGGNSYEQYF. This sequence joins TRBV29-1 and TRBJ2-7, with 9 bases that match TRBD1. Germline V CDR1 and CDR2: SQVTM, ANQGSEA. The J segment lost 0 bases and the V segment lost 4 bases, leaving 10 bases of the junction unmatched. The CDR3 sequence is 16 residues long.

This clone was detected once. The chain employs TRBV14 and TRBJ1-2, with a weak D call TRBD1 (5 bases). The V end lost 4 bases, the J end lost 0 bases, and 18 bases lay between the germline ends. This CDR3 contains 17 residues. From germline, CDR1 is SGHDN and CDR2 FVKESK. The CDR3: CASSPYPGDEANYGYTF. CDR3 coding DNA: TGTGCCAGCAGCCCCTACCCGGGGGACGAAGCTAACTATGGCTACACCTTC.